Described below is a single TCR beta chain sequence and its context. The sample originates from a study of blood T cell repertoires in COVID-19. Overall study: Collection of acute and convalescent COVID-19 samples took place in the United States, Italy and Spain. PBMCs, B-cell-depleted T cells, or T cells provided the cDNA or gDNA that made up the material.

As handled by the study authors: Estimates of nucleated cell counts were drawn from the amplification of reference gene primers. The protocol was immunoSEQ multiplex PCR, while the TCRdb copy is restricted to in-frame clones and leaves out a portion. V and J calls and clone size are given by that table; D and trimming were obtained from the DNA. This sample yields around 120,000 clones, of which 85% to 90% are seen a single time; just under 30% belongs to the top ten. The CDR3 contains 17 residues. V dropped 5 bases and J dropped 8 bases, with 25 bases sitting between them. Germline V gene sequence: CDR1 SEHNR, CDR2 FQNEAQ (reference sequence).

The sequence was obtained from a woman aged 70-85 years with acute or convalescent COVID-19. This sequence joins TRBV7-9 and TRBJ2-1; possibly TRBD1 for D (5 bases). Sequencing input: peripheral blood. The CDR3 sequence is CASSPPLGVIRGDEQFF. For the CDR3, the DNA is TGTGCCAGCAGCCCCCCCTTAGGAGTGATAAGGGGCGATGAGCAGTTCTTC.